Listed below are T cell receptor beta chains from one sample, sequenced in a study of blood T cell repertoires in COVID-19. Here immunoSEQ multiplex PCR was the method, and the copy in TCRdb shows in-frame clones only, minus some. The table has roughly 670,000 clones, about 87% seen once. The specimen was peripheral blood. These receptors came from a woman aged 18-30 years with acute or convalescent COVID-19. The CDR3 runs from the conserved cysteine through the conserved F or W. Fields, in order: clone size, D gene, V gene, J gene, CDR3 protein, CDR3 DNA. D genes are given only for firm matches. Expanded clones get a size class; other rows say once, few or many, or leave the size out.

>NA|TRBD1|TRBV5-6|TRBJ1-5
CASSFGQGSQPQHF
TGTGCCAGCAGTTTCGGACAGGGAAGTCAGCCCCAGCATTTT
>NA|TRBD1|TRBV5-5|TRBJ1-1
CASSNRGLIGTEAFF
TGTGCCAGCAGCAACAGGGGGCTTATTGGAACTGAAGCTTTCTTT
>NA|NA|TRBV7-9|TRBJ2-7
CASSLFVRGYEQYF
TGTGCCAGCAGCTTATTTGTGCGCGGTTACGAGCAGTACTTC
>NA|NA|TRBV6-5|TRBJ1-5
CASGGGEDQPQHF
TGTGCCAGCGGGGGGGGAGAGGATCAGCCCCAGCATTTT
>NA|NA|TRBV3-1/TRBV3-2|TRBJ1-1
CASSQGWGVTEAFF
TGTGCCAGCAGCCAAGGGTGGGGGGTCACTGAAGCTTTCTTT
>NA|NA|TRBV4-1|TRBJ1-6
CASSRNRVLYNSPLHF
TGCGCCAGCAGCCGGAACAGAGTCCTTTATAATTCACCCCTCCACTTT
>NA|NA|TRBV24-1|TRBJ1-3
CATSSGGAGNTIYF
TGTGCCACCAGTAGCGGGGGCGCGGGAAACACCATATATTTT
>NA|TRBD1|TRBV7-8|TRBJ1-2
CASSPHRGPGVGYTF
TGTGCCAGCAGCCCTCACAGGGGGCCAGGAGTAGGCTACACCTTC
>NA|TRBD1|TRBV3-1/TRBV3-2|TRBJ1-2
CASTRDRGAYGYTF
TGTGCCAGCACCCGTGACAGGGGGGCGTATGGCTACACCTTC
>NA|NA|TRBV3-1/TRBV3-2|TRBJ1-1
CASSHSTGQTEAFF
TGTGCCAGCAGCCATTCGACAGGTCAGACTGAAGCTTTCTTT
>once|NA|TRBV5-8|TRBJ2-7
CASSPRYEQYF
TGTGCCAGCAGCCCGAGATACGAGCAGTACTTC
>NA|NA|TRBV3-1/TRBV3-2|TRBJ1-5
CASSHGTQSSTLGSRQPQHF
TGTGCCAGCAGCCACGGGACACAAAGCTCGACGTTAGGGTCTCGTCAGCCCCAGCATTTT
>few|NA|TRBV2|TRBJ1-2
CAVPWEGYGYGYTF
TGTGCCGTACCGTGGGAGGGCTATGGCTATGGCTACACCTTC
>NA|NA|TRBV11-1|TRBJ2-3
CASSLAGQTTDTQYF
TGTGCCAGCAGCTTAGCTGGGCAGACCACAGATACGCAGTATTTT
>NA|TRBD1|TRBV18|TRBJ2-2
CASSPTGGNTGELFF
TGTGCCAGCTCACCAACAGGGGGGAACACCGGGGAGCTGTTTTTT
>NA|TRBD1|TRBV19|TRBJ1-4
CASTSIEQGREKLFF
TGTGCCAGTACTAGTATCGAACAGGGGCGGGAAAAACTGTTTTTT
>once|TRBD1|TRBV5-4|TRBJ2-7
CASSLRTGGGEQYF
TGTGCCAGCAGCTTAAGGACAGGGGGCGGCGAGCAGTACTTC
>NA|NA|TRBV14|TRBJ1-5
CASSQDNSPNQPQHF
TGTGCCAGCAGCCAAGATAACAGTCCCAATCAGCCCCAGCATTTT
>once|TRBD1|TRBV4-3|TRBJ2-1
CASSQDPTGGLFF
TGCGCCAGCAGCCAAGATCCGACAGGGGGTTTGTTCTTC
>many|NA|TRBV24-1|TRBJ2-3
CATSDNRVATDTQYF
TGTGCCACCAGTGATAACAGGGTAGCAACAGATACGCAGTATTTT
>NA|NA|TRBV29-1|TRBJ1-1
CSGARQMNTEAFF
TGCAGCGGGGCCCGACAGATGAACACTGAAGCTTTCTTT
>NA|TRBD1|TRBV6-5|TRBJ1-2
CASKGQGVVDGYTF
TGTGCCAGCAAGGGACAGGGGGTTGTAGATGGCTACACCTTC
>NA|TRBD2|TRBV5-4|TRBJ2-3
CASSFGGGLDTQYF
TGTGCCAGCAGCTTCGGCGGGGGATTAGATACGCAGTATTTT
>NA|TRBD1|TRBV28|TRBJ2-2
CASSLLGQVEGELFF
TGTGCCAGCAGTCTCCTCGGACAGGTGGAAGGGGAGCTGTTTTTT
>NA|TRBD1|TRBV9|TRBJ2-1
CASSVGTGNEQFF
TGTGCCAGCAGCGTCGGGACAGGTAATGAGCAGTTCTTC
>once|NA|TRBV24-1|TRBJ2-7
CATSDLFRRDEQYF
TGTGCCACCAGTGATTTATTCAGGCGCGACGAGCAGTACTTC
>NA|TRBD1|TRBV19|TRBJ1-1
CASSSPWTGSINTEAFF
TGTGCCAGTAGTTCCCCCTGGACAGGGAGTATCAACACTGAAGCTTTCTTT
>NA|TRBD1|TRBV9|TRBJ1-2
CASSVGWDRVEGGYGYTF
TGTGCCAGCAGCGTAGGGTGGGACAGGGTAGAGGGTGGGTATGGCTACACCTTC
>NA|NA|TRBV7-2|TRBJ1-1
CASSSGGPRDTEAFF
TGTGCCAGCAGCTCGGGGGGACCACGGGACACTGAAGCTTTCTTT
>once|TRBD1|TRBV24-1|TRBJ1-5
CATGTGLENQPQHF
TGTGCCACCGGGACAGGGCTCGAAAATCAGCCCCAGCATTTT
>NA|TRBD1|TRBV9|TRBJ1-2
CASSVFGGRGGLYGYTF
TGTGCCAGCAGCGTATTTGGCGGGCGAGGGGGCCTCTATGGCTACACCTTC
>once|TRBD1|TRBV27|TRBJ2-7
CASSPDRGNPYEQYF
TGTGCCAGCAGTCCGGACAGGGGAAATCCCTACGAGCAGTACTTC
>once|NA|TRBV25-1|TRBJ2-7
CASSPQGAYEQYF
TGTGCCAGCAGCCCCCAGGGTGCCTACGAGCAGTACTTC
>NA|NA|TRBV2|TRBJ2-2
CASSVWADRTGELFF
TGTGCCAGCAGTGTATGGGCAGACCGAACCGGGGAGCTGTTTTTT
>NA|NA|TRBV28|TRBJ1-5
CASSPRTALNQPQHF
TGTGCCAGCAGTCCCCGGACAGCTTTAAATCAGCCCCAGCATTTT
>once|TRBD2|TRBV10-3|TRBJ2-3
CAIRSTSGGTDTQYF
TGTGCCATCAGGAGTACTAGCGGGGGCACAGATACGCAGTATTTT
>NA|TRBD1|TRBV12-3/TRBV12-4|TRBJ1-2
CASSDRAGGYTF
TGTGCCAGCAGTGACAGGGCTGGAGGCTACACCTTC
>NA|NA|TRBV5-1|TRBJ1-2
CASSLERNRDYGYTF
TGCGCCAGCAGCTTGGAAAGGAACAGAGACTATGGCTACACCTTC
>NA|NA|TRBV4-1|TRBJ1-2
CASSQDQGNYGYTF
TGCGCCAGCAGCCAAGATCAGGGAAACTATGGCTACACCTTC
>NA|NA|TRBV7-2|TRBJ1-5
CASSLRSNQPQHF
TGTGCCAGCAGCTTACGTAGCAATCAGCCCCAGCATTTT